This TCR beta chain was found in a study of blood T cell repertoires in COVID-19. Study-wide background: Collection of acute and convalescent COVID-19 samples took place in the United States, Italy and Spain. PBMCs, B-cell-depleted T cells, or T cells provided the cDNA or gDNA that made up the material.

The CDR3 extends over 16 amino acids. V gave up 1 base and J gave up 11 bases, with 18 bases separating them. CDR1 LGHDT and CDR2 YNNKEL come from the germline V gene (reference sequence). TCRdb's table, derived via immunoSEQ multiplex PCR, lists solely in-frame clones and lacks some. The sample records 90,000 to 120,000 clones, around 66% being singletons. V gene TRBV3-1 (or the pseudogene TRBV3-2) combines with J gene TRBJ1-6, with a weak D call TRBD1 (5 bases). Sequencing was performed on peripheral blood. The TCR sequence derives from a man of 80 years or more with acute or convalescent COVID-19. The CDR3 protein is CASSQVSPQGRAPLHF. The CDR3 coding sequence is TGTGCCAGCAGCCAAGTATCCCCCCAGGGAAGGGCACCCCTCCACTTT.